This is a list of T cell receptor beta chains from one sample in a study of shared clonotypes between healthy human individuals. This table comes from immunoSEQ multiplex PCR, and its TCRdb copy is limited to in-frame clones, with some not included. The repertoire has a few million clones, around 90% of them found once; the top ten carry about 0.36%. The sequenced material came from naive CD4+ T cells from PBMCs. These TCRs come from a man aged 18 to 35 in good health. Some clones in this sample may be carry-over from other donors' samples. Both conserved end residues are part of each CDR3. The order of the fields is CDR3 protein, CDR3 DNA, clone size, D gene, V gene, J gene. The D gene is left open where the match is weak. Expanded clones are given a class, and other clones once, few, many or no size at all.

CDR3: CASSSPPGLVEGWDEQYF
DNA: TGTGCCAGCAGCTCTCCCCCGGGACTAGTAGAAGGTTGGGACGAGCAGTACTTC
size: NA
D: TRBD2
V: TRBV7-8
J: TRBJ2-7

CDR3: CASSPGGRATNEKLFF
DNA: TGTGCCAGCAGCCCTGGTGGGAGGGCAACTAATGAAAAACTGTTTTTT
size: NA
D: NA
V: TRBV5-5
J: TRBJ1-4

CDR3: CASSSGRFSGANVLTF
DNA: TGCGCCAGCAGCTCCGGACGGTTTTCTGGGGCCAACGTCCTGACTTTC
size: NA
D: NA
V: TRBV5-1
J: TRBJ2-6

CDR3: CASSFNVGTDTQYF
DNA: TGTGCCAGCAGCTTTAATGTTGGCACAGATACGCAGTATTTT
size: NA
D: NA
V: TRBV7-7
J: TRBJ2-3

CDR3: CASSIGAANQPQHF
DNA: TGTGCCAGTAGTATAGGGGCAGCAAATCAGCCCCAGCATTTT
size: NA
D: NA
V: TRBV19
J: TRBJ1-5

CDR3: CASRTGTSSYNEQFF
DNA: TGTGCCAGCAGGACCGGGACTAGCAGCTACAATGAGCAGTTCTTC
size: NA
D: TRBD2
V: TRBV2
J: TRBJ2-1

CDR3: CASSLGLAGEETQYF
DNA: TGTGCCAGCAGCCTCGGACTAGCGGGAGAAGAGACCCAGTACTTC
size: NA
D: TRBD2
V: TRBV11-3
J: TRBJ2-5

CDR3: CASSLTGLALVKYNEQFF
DNA: TGTGCCAGCAGCTTAACGGGACTAGCGCTTGTTAAGTACAATGAGCAGTTCTTC
size: NA
D: TRBD2
V: TRBV7-2
J: TRBJ2-1

CDR3: CASSLPGTHEYF
DNA: TGTGCCAGCAGCTTGCCAGGGACACACGAGTACTTC
size: NA
D: NA
V: TRBV5-4
J: TRBJ2-5

CDR3: CASSLSGTGGFVTEAFF
DNA: TGTGCCAGCAGCTTATCCGGGACAGGGGGATTCGTAACTGAAGCTTTCTTT
size: NA
D: TRBD1
V: TRBV7-2
J: TRBJ1-1

CDR3: CASSTIPGTGGSNEQFF
DNA: TGCGCCAGCAGCACAATACCCGGGACAGGGGGTAGCAATGAGCAGTTCTTC
size: NA
D: TRBD1
V: TRBV5-1
J: TRBJ2-1

CDR3: CASSAGPGDEQFF
DNA: TGTGCCAGCAGCGCGGGACCTGGGGATGAGCAGTTCTTC
size: NA
D: NA
V: TRBV7-2
J: TRBJ2-1

CDR3: CASRSGSSYNEQFF
DNA: TGTGCCAGCAGGAGCGGGAGCTCCTACAATGAGCAGTTCTTC
size: NA
D: TRBD2
V: TRBV7-3
J: TRBJ2-1

CDR3: CASSREGGTAKKTQYF
DNA: TGTGCCAGTAGTAGGGAAGGGGGGACAGCCAAGAAGACCCAGTACTTC
size: NA
D: NA
V: TRBV19
J: TRBJ2-5

CDR3: CASSFLSGTGSSYEQYF
DNA: TGTGCCAGCAGTTTCCTCTCCGGGACAGGGAGCTCCTACGAGCAGTACTTC
size: NA
D: TRBD1
V: TRBV27
J: TRBJ2-7

CDR3: CASLSGTSGTGELFF
DNA: TGTGCCAGCCTGAGTGGGACTAGTGGCACCGGGGAGCTGTTTTTT
size: NA
D: TRBD2
V: TRBV9
J: TRBJ2-2

CDR3: CASSSNSPGETHVGQYF
DNA: TGTGCCAGCAGTTCGAACTCCCCCGGTGAAACCCACGTCGGGCAGTACTTC
size: NA
D: NA
V: TRBV28
J: TRBJ2-7

CDR3: CASSIDIARTYWNTGELFF
DNA: TGTGCCAGTAGTATAGATATCGCCCGAACCTATTGGAACACCGGGGAGCTGTTTTTT
size: NA
D: NA
V: TRBV19
J: TRBJ2-2

CDR3: CSVASGTDTQYF
DNA: TGCAGCGTTGCTTCCGGCACAGATACGCAGTATTTT
size: NA
D: NA
V: TRBV29-1
J: TRBJ2-3

CDR3: CASSLSLGRELFF
DNA: TGTGCCAGCAGTTTATCCCTTGGTAGGGAACTGTTTTTT
size: NA
D: NA
V: TRBV28
J: TRBJ1-4

CDR3: CASIRGPNTEAFF
DNA: TGTGCCAGCATCCGGGGCCCGAACACTGAAGCTTTCTTT
size: NA
D: NA
V: TRBV28
J: TRBJ1-1

CDR3: CASSLDKLAGGRLLQETQYF
DNA: TGTGCCAGCAGCTTAGATAAGCTAGCGGGGGGCCGACTGCTCCAAGAGACCCAGTACTTC
size: NA
D: TRBD2
V: TRBV11-2
J: TRBJ2-5

CDR3: CASSPPRQTISYEQYF
DNA: TGTGCCAGCAGTCCCCCCAGGCAGACGATCTCCTACGAGCAGTACTTC
size: NA
D: NA
V: TRBV28
J: TRBJ2-7

CDR3: CASSLGLRNQPQHF
DNA: TGTGCCAGCAGCTTGGGGCTGCGTAACCAGCCCCAGCATTTT
size: few
D: NA
V: TRBV5-5
J: TRBJ1-5

CDR3: CASSFQGRFSDEQFF
DNA: TGTGCCAGCAGTTTTCAGGGTAGGTTTTCGGATGAGCAGTTCTTC
size: NA
D: NA
V: TRBV28
J: TRBJ2-1

CDR3: CASSPQGGQGLETQYF
DNA: TGCGCCAGCAGCCCCCAGGGGGGACAGGGTCTGGAGACCCAGTACTTC
size: NA
D: TRBD1
V: TRBV5-1
J: TRBJ2-5

CDR3: CASSYNGGQETQYF
DNA: TGTGCCAGCAGTTACAACGGGGGGCAAGAGACCCAGTACTTC
size: NA
D: TRBD2
V: TRBV6-5
J: TRBJ2-5

CDR3: CASSTWGLGYEQYF
DNA: TGCGCCAGCAGCACCTGGGGGCTTGGCTACGAGCAGTACTTC
size: NA
D: NA
V: TRBV4-1
J: TRBJ2-7

CDR3: CASSLVQDSNQPQHF
DNA: TGTGCCAGCAGCTTAGTACAGGATAGCAATCAGCCCCAGCATTTT
size: once
D: NA
V: TRBV7-8
J: TRBJ1-5

CDR3: CASSVVGGQQETQYF
DNA: TGTGCCAGCAGCGTAGTGGGAGGGCAGCAAGAGACCCAGTACTTC
size: NA
D: TRBD2
V: TRBV9
J: TRBJ2-5

CDR3: CASSSTGFGANVLTF
DNA: TGCGCCAGCAGCTCCACAGGGTTCGGGGCCAACGTCCTGACTTTC
size: NA
D: NA
V: TRBV5-1
J: TRBJ2-6

CDR3: CASSARGLGNQPQHF
DNA: TGTGCCAGCAGTGCCAGGGGGCTTGGGAATCAGCCCCAGCATTTT
size: NA
D: TRBD1
V: TRBV27
J: TRBJ1-5

CDR3: CASSLGQAHYEQYF
DNA: TGTGCCAGCTCACTGGGACAGGCCCACTACGAGCAGTACTTC
size: NA
D: TRBD1
V: TRBV18
J: TRBJ2-7

CDR3: CASSRGQGDNEQFF
DNA: TGTGCCAGCAGCAGGGGACAGGGTGACAATGAGCAGTTCTTC
size: NA
D: TRBD1
V: TRBV9
J: TRBJ2-1

CDR3: CAISAYGGTNPGNEQFF
DNA: TGTGCCATCAGTGCATACGGCGGAACTAACCCGGGGAATGAGCAGTTCTTC
size: NA
D: NA
V: TRBV10-3
J: TRBJ2-1

CDR3: CASSASLAGHYEQYF
DNA: TGCGCCAGCAGCGCCTCATTAGCGGGGCACTACGAGCAGTACTTC
size: NA
D: TRBD2
V: TRBV5-1
J: TRBJ2-7

CDR3: CASRDGYEKLFF
DNA: TGTGCCAGCCGGGACGGTTATGAAAAACTGTTTTTT
size: NA
D: NA
V: TRBV7-8
J: TRBJ1-4

CDR3: CASSQGLAGSTDTQYF
DNA: TGTGCCAGCAGTCAGGGACTAGCGGGAAGCACAGATACGCAGTATTTT
size: NA
D: TRBD2
V: TRBV7-3
J: TRBJ2-3

CDR3: CASSLGTPETQYF
DNA: TGTGCCAGCAGCCTGGGGACCCCAGAGACCCAGTACTTC
size: NA
D: NA
V: TRBV6-1
J: TRBJ2-5

CDR3: CASSSADSRGGYTF
DNA: TGTGCCAGCAGTTCCGCGGACAGCCGAGGAGGCTACACCTTC
size: NA
D: NA
V: TRBV27
J: TRBJ1-2

CDR3: CASSSRVEGGETQYF
DNA: TGTGCCAGCAGCTCGCGGGTTGAAGGAGGAGAGACCCAGTACTTC
size: NA
D: NA
V: TRBV28
J: TRBJ2-5

CDR3: CASSLVSADTQYF
DNA: TGTGCCAGCAGTCTAGTATCAGCGGATACGCAGTATTTT
size: NA
D: NA
V: TRBV6-4
J: TRBJ2-3

CDR3: CASSLGTVYNEQFF
DNA: TGCGCCAGCAGCTTAGGGACCGTCTACAATGAGCAGTTCTTC
size: NA
D: NA
V: TRBV5-1
J: TRBJ2-1

CDR3: CAWTLQTNTEAFF
DNA: TGTGCCTGGACCCTACAGACGAACACTGAAGCTTTCTTT
size: NA
D: NA
V: TRBV30
J: TRBJ1-1

CDR3: CASSLGYSVYNEQFF
DNA: TGTGCCAGCAGCCTAGGGTATTCAGTCTACAATGAGCAGTTCTTC
size: once
D: NA
V: TRBV7-3
J: TRBJ2-1

CDR3: CASSQDREGVEGTDTQYF
DNA: TGTGCCAGCAGTCAGGACAGGGAAGGGGTAGAGGGCACAGATACGCAGTATTTT
size: NA
D: TRBD1
V: TRBV28
J: TRBJ2-3

CDR3: CASLDPNTGELFF
DNA: TGTGCCAGCCTGGACCCCAACACCGGGGAGCTGTTTTTT
size: NA
D: NA
V: TRBV28
J: TRBJ2-2

CDR3: CASSAGSGSGRNEQYF
DNA: TGTGCCAGCAGCGCGGGCTCGGGTAGCGGGAGAAACGAGCAGTACTTC
size: NA
D: TRBD2
V: TRBV7-2
J: TRBJ2-7

CDR3: CASSVAPMQAATNEKLFF
DNA: TGTGCCAGCAGCGTAGCCCCAATGCAGGCTGCAACTAATGAAAAACTGTTTTTT
size: NA
D: NA
V: TRBV9
J: TRBJ1-4

CDR3: CASSPRGAGEPRGGAQYF
DNA: TGCGCCAGCAGCCCCCGGGGAGCGGGAGAACCCAGGGGAGGGGCCCAGTACTTC
size: NA
D: TRBD2
V: TRBV5-1
J: TRBJ2-5

CDR3: CASSYDLYEQYF
DNA: TGTGCCAGCAGTTACGACCTCTACGAGCAGTACTTC
size: NA
D: NA
V: TRBV14
J: TRBJ2-7

CDR3: CASTPNQGAGNTIYF
DNA: TGTGCCAGCACTCCGAATCAGGGCGCTGGAAACACCATATATTTT
size: NA
D: NA
V: TRBV11-2
J: TRBJ1-3

CDR3: CATHEGGSYNEQFF
DNA: TGTGCCACCCACGAGGGCGGGAGTTACAATGAGCAGTTCTTC
size: NA
D: TRBD2
V: TRBV27
J: TRBJ2-1

CDR3: CASRVIRSNEKLFF
DNA: TGTGCCAGCAGGGTGATACGGAGTAATGAAAAACTGTTTTTT
size: NA
D: NA
V: TRBV21-1
J: TRBJ1-4

CDR3: CASSLVVGLDTGELFF
DNA: TGCGCCAGCAGCTTGGTTGTGGGACTTGACACCGGGGAGCTGTTTTTT
size: NA
D: NA
V: TRBV5-1
J: TRBJ2-2

CDR3: CASSESATPWNGYTF
DNA: TGTGCCAGCAGTGAATCGGCAACCCCTTGGAATGGCTACACCTTC
size: NA
D: NA
V: TRBV6-1
J: TRBJ1-2

CDR3: CASMSGTGSYEQYF
DNA: TGCGCCAGCATGTCGGGGACAGGGTCCTACGAGCAGTACTTC
size: NA
D: TRBD1
V: TRBV5-1
J: TRBJ2-7